The 2 T cell receptor beta chains below come from one sample, sequenced in a study of T cells in Graves' hyperthyroidism and ophthalmopathy. Template material for amplifying TCR beta CDR3 regions consisted of RNA transcripts. The study used the HTBI primer set for a first-round RT-PCR of the TCR CDR3. TCRdb recomputed calls from the multiplex PCR reads with MiXCR, one row per CDR3 protein. The table has approximately 600,000 distinct CDR3 sequences, approximately 15% seen once. Sequencing used blood. All receptors come from a woman younger than 30 with Graves' ophthalmopathy.

V usage is TRBV24-1 and J usage is TRBJ1-2, with 8 bases that match TRBD1. Germline V gene lookup returns CDR1 KGHDR and CDR2 SFDVKD. Trimming took 4 bases from V and 0 from J; bases not matched to a gene: 9. CDR3 length: 17 amino acids. The CDR3 DNA sequence: TGTGCCACCAGTGAGTCCGGGACAGGACCAACTAACTATGGCTACACCTTC. It codes for CATSESGTGPTNYGYTF.

This clonotype was seen more than once but under ten times. This sequence joins TRBV6-2 or TRBV6-3 and TRBJ1-1, with 8 bases identical to TRBD1. CDR1 is MNHEY, CDR2 SVGEGT, per germline. CDR3 length equals 15 residues. J lost 6 bases, V lost 5 bases, and 11 bases had no gene match. The CDR3 reads CASSRQGALLAEAFF. CDR3 DNA sequence: TGTGCCAGCAGTAGGCAGGGGGCGCTTCTGGCTGAAGCTTTCTTT.